This T cell receptor beta chain was identified during a study of post-analysis software for immune sequencing data. Points from the study as a whole: Controls showed lower frequencies than patients for roughly five TRBV segments, and TRBV5-6, TRBV5-1 and TRBV20-1 were among these. Normalized Chao1 diversity was significantly lower in multiple sclerosis patients than in controls.

Points on this clonotype: The antigen is unknown.

Included in the TCR beta cDNA libraries were unique molecular identifiers. From the PCR reads, TCRdb called clonotypes with MiXCR, one entry per CDR3 protein. The data show more than 450,000 distinct CDR3 sequences, roughly 34% seen once. The CDR3 is 14 amino acids. CDR1 is DFQATT, CDR2 SNEGSKA, per germline (reference sequence). The V segment lost 6 bases and the J segment 7 bases; nucleotides outside the gene matches: 10. Sequencing was carried out using blood. The V gene is TRBV20-1, the J gene TRBJ2-7, with 12 bases fitting TRBD2. The sequence came from a girl aged 2 to 17 with multiple sclerosis. CDR3 protein: CSADGTSGPGEQYF. The CDR3 nucleotides are TGCAGTGCCGACGGGACTAGCGGGCCGGGGGAGCAGTACTTC.